The present entry profiles one T cell receptor beta chain with its context. Antigen: not known. This sample is drawn from a study of T cell responses to AZD1222 COVID-19 vaccine. Whole-study results and caveats: The number of AZD1222 recipients seropositive at baseline was only 6 or 7.

Between the trimmed V and J ends, which lost 0 bases and 4 bases, there was a span of 11 bases. Germline CDR1 MNHEY, CDR2 SVGAGI. This CDR3 contains 15 residues. TCRdb's table, derived via immunoSEQ multiplex PCR, lists solely in-frame clones and lacks some. The sample consists of just over 95,000 clones, 85% to 90% of them appearing once. The sequencing used peripheral blood, collected on day 0 of AZD1222 vaccination. The chain uses TRBV6-5 and TRBJ2-3; the D gene is possibly TRBD1 (6 bases). The TCR sequence derives from an adult in good health. The CDR3 reads CASSYSGTSADTQYF. The CDR3 DNA reads TGTGCCAGCAGTTACTCGGGGACAAGTGCAGATACGCAGTATTTT.